The entry below gives a single T cell receptor (beta chain) sequence along with its context. What it binds is unknown. The sample originates from a study of T cell responses to AZD1222 COVID-19 vaccine. Study-level points and caveats: Seropositive AZD1222 recipients at baseline numbered only 6 or 7. It should be noted that donors were predominantly white British and more often female, and clonal diversity was possibly underestimated. The study found vaccine-associated CD4 TCRs spanning spike, dominant at 160-218 and 743-854.

Germline V CDR1 and CDR2: MGHRA, YSYEKL. V lost 1 base to trimming and J lost 8 bases; unmatched junction nucleotides: 7. This CDR3 contains 14 residues. Sequencing used immunoSEQ multiplex PCR; TCRdb keeps in-frame clones, though not all of them. The data hold about 150,000 clones, with approximately 92% observed a single time. The V call is TRBV4-1, the J call TRBJ1-2; TRBD1 agrees at 7 bases. This TCR was sampled from an adult who received the AZD1222 COVID-19 vaccine. This material consisted of peripheral blood, taken 28 days after the second AZD1222 dose. CDR3 sequence reads: CASSQVRGREGYTF. The CDR3 DNA sequence: TGCGCCAGCAGCCAAGTTAGGGGGCGCGAAGGCTACACCTTC.